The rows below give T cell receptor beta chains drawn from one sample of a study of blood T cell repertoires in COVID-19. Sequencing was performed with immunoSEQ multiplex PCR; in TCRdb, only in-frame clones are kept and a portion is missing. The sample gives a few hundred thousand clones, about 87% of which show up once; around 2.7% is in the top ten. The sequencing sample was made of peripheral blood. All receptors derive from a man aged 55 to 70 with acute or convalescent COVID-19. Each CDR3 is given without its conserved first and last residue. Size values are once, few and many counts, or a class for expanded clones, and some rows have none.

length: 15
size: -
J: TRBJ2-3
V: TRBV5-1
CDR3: ASSLVASGSGTDTQY

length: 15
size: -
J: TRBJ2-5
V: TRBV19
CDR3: ASSIKRGGAIRETQY

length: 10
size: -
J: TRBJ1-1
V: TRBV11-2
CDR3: ASSPGGTEAF

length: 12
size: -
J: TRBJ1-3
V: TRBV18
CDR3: ASSPWTGGDTIY

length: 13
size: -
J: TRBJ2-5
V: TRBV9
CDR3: ASSVAGGVEETQY

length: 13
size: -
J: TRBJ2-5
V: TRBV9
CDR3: ASSVALGQGQTQY

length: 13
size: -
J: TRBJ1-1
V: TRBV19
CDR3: ASSSDLWRRTEAF

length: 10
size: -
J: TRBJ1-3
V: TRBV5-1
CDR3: ASSPPTDTIY

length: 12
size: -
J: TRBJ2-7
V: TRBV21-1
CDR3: ASSPPGVTYEQY

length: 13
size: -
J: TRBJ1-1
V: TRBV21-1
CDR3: ASSKKEEGNTEAF

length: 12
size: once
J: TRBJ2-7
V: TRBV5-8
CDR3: ASSLEQSYYEQY

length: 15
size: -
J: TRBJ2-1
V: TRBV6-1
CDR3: ASSDLQAGGSYNEQF

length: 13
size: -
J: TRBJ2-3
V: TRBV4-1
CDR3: ASSQGDTYTDTQY

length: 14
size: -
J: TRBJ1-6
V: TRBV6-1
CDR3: ASSERWAGGGSPLH

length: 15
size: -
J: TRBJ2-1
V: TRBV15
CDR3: ATSRDRLAGGPSEQF

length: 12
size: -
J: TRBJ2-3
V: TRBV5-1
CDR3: ASSLSGGADTQY

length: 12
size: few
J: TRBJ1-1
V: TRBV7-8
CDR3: ASSLAGQNTEAF

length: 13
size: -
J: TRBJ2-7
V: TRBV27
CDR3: ASKRGHSGNYEQY

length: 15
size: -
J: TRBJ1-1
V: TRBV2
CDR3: ASSEVDRGGLGTEAF